The clone carrying this T cell receptor beta chain is a singleton in its sample. This entry is derived from a study of blood T cell repertoires in COVID-19. Study-level information: Samples came from the United States, Italy and Spain, spanning acute and convalescent COVID-19. The cDNA or gDNA used as material had been derived from T cells, B-cell-depleted T cells, or PBMCs.

V dropped 2 bases and J dropped 7 bases, with 5 bases sitting between them. Germline V gene lookup returns CDR1 MNHNY and CDR2 SVGAGI (reference sequence). The CDR3 runs 12 residues. Per the original methods: Reference gene primer amplification gave nucleated cell count estimates. Profiling relied on immunoSEQ multiplex PCR, and the TCRdb table lists in-frame clones only, not all of them. V, J and clone size were drawn from that table, and D and trimming were deduced from the DNA. The table has some 83,000 clones, more than 85% seen once; the top ten hold roughly 8%. The clonotype comes from a man older than 75 with active or convalescent COVID-19. The chain recombines TRBV6-6 with TRBJ1-4; D remains ambiguous. What was sequenced was peripheral blood. The CDR3 DNA reads as TGTGCCAGCAGTTACGCAGGTGAAAAACTGTTTTTT. Its translation is CASSYAGEKLFF.